The 17 T cell receptor beta chains presented below share a single source sample, sequenced in a study of a mutant IDH1 vaccine in newly diagnosed glioma. Generated by immunoSEQ multiplex PCR, the TCRdb table keeps only in-frame clones and is missing some. The sample records roughly 60,000 clones, 80% to 90% being singletons. No antigen has been identified for these receptors. Time point reported: week 5, during vaccination. It was 300 ug of mutant IDH1 20-mer peptide that made up each vaccine dose, given with topical imiquimod. The sample here was PBMCs, taken from a glioma patient whose treatment included an IDH1 peptide vaccine. Receptors originate from a woman in her forties or fifties with glioma.

The J gene is TRBJ1-2, the V gene TRBV14; D is ambiguous. The V gene's germline CDR1 is SGHDN and CDR2 FVKESK. V was trimmed by 0 bases and J by 6 bases, leaving 5 bases between them. The CDR3 sequence is 12 residues long. DNA of the CDR3: TGTGCCAGCAGCCAAGAATGGAATGGCTACACCTTC. It encodes CASSQEWNGYTF.

V is TRBV4-1 and J is TRBJ2-1, with 7 bases lining up with TRBD2. The CDR3 spans 15 residues. V lost 0 bases to trimming and J lost 9 bases; unmatched junction nucleotides: 8. Germline-derived CDR1 and CDR2 are MGHRA and YSYEKL. The CDR3: CASSQEPGGAGEQFF. The CDR3 DNA reads as TGCGCCAGCAGCCAAGAGCCGGGAGGAGCTGGTGAGCAGTTCTTC.

This rearrangement joins TRBV10-3 to TRBJ2-5; D is perhaps TRBD1 (5 bases). The ends were cut back, 8 bases at V and 5 bases at J, with 21 bases in the middle. The CDR3 is made up of 15 amino acids. CDR1 and CDR2 (germline): ENHRY, SYGVKD. The CDR3 nucleotides read TGTGCCATCCGCACAGGCCTTGACTTACGCGAGACCCAGTACTTC. This translates into CAIRTGLDLRETQYF.

This chain uses TRBV10-3 with TRBJ2-1; D is possibly TRBD2 (6 bases). Trimming stripped 6 bases from V and 1 base from J, with 10 bases between. Germline CDR1 is ENHRY and CDR2 is SYGVKD. The CDR3 runs to 14 residues. CDR3 coding DNA: TGTGCCATCAGGAATGGGGGGTCCTACAATGAGCAGTTCTTC. Protein product: CAIRNGGSYNEQFF.

The gene calls are TRBV7-9 and TRBJ2-7; the match to TRBD1 covers 8 bases. The CDR3 totals 15 residues. Germline trimming cut 5 bases from V and 3 bases from J; bases unmatched to any gene: 9. Germline loops: CDR1 SEHNR, CDR2 FQNEAQ (reference sequence). The CDR3 nucleotides read TGTGCCAGCAGCCCGGGACAGGAGCCTTACTACGAGCAGTACTTC. Protein product: CASSPGQEPYYEQYF.

The CDR3 spells CASSLAGKFEKLFF. The CDR3 DNA is TGTGCCAGCAGCTTGGCAGGGAAGTTTGAAAAACTGTTTTTT. The chain recombines TRBV5-8 with TRBJ1-4; a possible D gene is TRBD1 (5 bases). The length of the CDR3 is 14 residues. Germline V gene data show CDR1 as SGHTS and CDR2 as YDEGEE. V was trimmed by 0 bases and J by 7 bases, leaving 10 bases between them.

This chain links TRBV30 with TRBJ1-2; 9 nucleotides line up with TRBD1. This CDR3 region has 13 residues. The germline V gene encodes CDR1 GTSNPN and CDR2 SVGIG (reference sequence). Trimming removed 5 bases from V and 8 bases from J; junction bases left unmatched: 9. The DNA of the CDR3 is TGTGCCTGGGGGACAGGGAGCCACCGGGGCTACACCTTC. It codes for CAWGTGSHRGYTF.

This clone was counted a few times. This chain joins TRBV30 and TRBJ2-2; D is unclear. V lost 3 bases and J 3 bases, leaving 14 bases between the germline ends. CDR1 is GTSNPN, CDR2 SVGIG, per germline (reference sequence). The length of the CDR3 is 15 residues. In DNA form, the CDR3 reads TGTGCCTGGAGCACCTGGGAACAGCACACCGGGGAGCTGTTTTTT. This sequence encodes CAWSTWEQHTGELFF.

The CDR3 sequence: CASSLSGLATGELFF. CDR3 bases: TGTGCCAGCAGTTTATCAGGACTAGCGACCGGGGAGCTGTTTTTT. V gene TRBV28 combines with J gene TRBJ2-2, with TRBD2 matching 9 bases. V lost 1 base and J lost 5; bases outside the gene matches: 2. The germline V gene encodes CDR1 MDHEN and CDR2 SYDVKM. This CDR3 is built from 15 residues.

This clone appeared a single time. The chain carries TRBV30 and TRBJ1-4, with D unresolved. The CDR3 runs 14 residues. CDR1 is GTSNPN, CDR2 SVGIG, per germline (reference sequence). Trimming left V 2 bases short and J 0 bases short, with 7 bases between. CDR3: CAWSQGATNEKLFF. In nucleotides, the CDR3 is TGTGCCTGGAGTCAAGGAGCAACTAATGAAAAACTGTTTTTT.

The rearrangement uses TRBV9 and TRBJ2-5; no firm D call. The CDR3 runs 13 residues. Trimming removed 0 bases from V and 11 bases from J, with 14 bases in between. Germline V gives CDR1 SGDLS, CDR2 YYNGEE. CDR3 amino acids: CASSVGPPSDQYF. Here the CDR3 DNA reads TGTGCCAGCAGCGTAGGACCGCCATCGGATCAGTACTTC.

The rearrangement links TRBV30 to TRBJ1-6, with unresolved D. Between the trimmed V and J ends, which lost 1 base and 7 bases, there was a span of 5 bases. The germline V gene encodes CDR1 GTSNPN and CDR2 SVGIG (reference sequence). The CDR3 runs 12 residues. CDR3 bases: TGTGCCTGGAGTGAAACAAATTCACCCCTCCACTTT. It specifies CAWSETNSPLHF.

The chain employs TRBV29-1 and TRBJ1-1; 8 nucleotides align to TRBD1. The CDR3 is 16 amino acids. V was pared by 5 bases and J by 3 bases, with 14 bases of the junction left unmatched. The germline V gene has CDR1 SQVTM and CDR2 ANQGSEA. The CDR3 reads CSVRNRGMGSHTEAFF. The CDR3 bases are TGCAGCGTTCGAAACAGGGGGATGGGGAGTCACACTGAAGCTTTCTTT. Combining the CDR3 with reference TRBV29-1 and TRBJ1-1 gives the whole variable domain SAVISQKPSRDICQRGTSLTIQCQVDSQVTMMFWYRQQPGQSLTLIATANQGSEATYESGFVIDKFPISRPNLTFSTLTVSNMSPEDSSIYLCSVRNRGMGSHTEAFFGQGTRLTVV.

The chain recombines TRBV6-5 with TRBJ2-7, with 7 bases identical to TRBD1. The germline V gene has CDR1 MNHEY and CDR2 SVGAGI. The CDR3 sequence is 14 residues long. After removal of 6 bases from V and 2 bases from J, the junction contained 7 bases not matched to a gene. CDR3 DNA sequence: TGTGCCAGCAGAGGAGAGCAGGGGGCCTACGAGCAGTACTTC. Amino acids: CASRGEQGAYEQYF.

This clone came up once. The rearrangement uses TRBV27 and TRBJ1-1; possibly TRBD1 for D (5 bases). This CDR3 region has 15 residues. V was pared by 7 bases and J by 4 bases, with 19 bases between. CDR1 and CDR2 (germline): MNHEY, SMNVEV (reference sequence). The CDR3 nucleotides read TGTGCCAGCATCCCTATGCCCCCCGGGGGCACTGAAGCTTTCTTT. Its protein is CASIPMPPGGTEAFF.

This clone has ten or more counts. J is TRBJ1-1 and V is TRBV5-1; D uncertain. The CDR3 runs to 13 residues. V was clipped by 4 bases and J by 4 bases, with 11 bases between them. Germline values: CDR1 SGHRS, CDR2 YFSETQ. Here the CDR3 reads CASSLGGFTEAFF. The DNA of the CDR3 is TGCGCCAGCAGCCTAGGAGGGTTCACTGAAGCTTTCTTT.

The chain employs TRBV12-5 and TRBJ1-1; no definite D call. Trimming took off 6 bases at V and 0 bases at J, with 8 bases between the two ends. The length of the CDR3 is 13 residues. From germline, CDR1 is LGHNT and CDR2 FRNRAP. DNA of the CDR3: TGTGCTAGTGGCAGACTCATGAACACTGAAGCTTTCTTT. Amino acids: CASGRLMNTEAFF. The whole variable domain, remainder taken from reference TRBV12-5 and TRBJ1-1, is DARVTQTPRHKVTEMGQEVTMRCQPILGHNTVFWYRQTMMQGLELLAYFRNRAPLDDSGMPKDRFSAEMPDATLATLKIQPSEPRDSAVYFCASGRLMNTEAFFGQGTRLTVV.